This T cell receptor (beta chain) was documented in a study of identical twins. Points from the study as a whole: Insertions were reduced in abundant cord blood beta clonotypes but not in memory repertoires. The same donors were not followed; conclusions instead depended on cross-sectional statistical analysis.

V was clipped by 2 bases and J by 6 bases; unmatched bases: 17. CDR1 and CDR2 (germline): SGHAT, FQDESV (reference sequence). There are 20 residues in the CDR3. This clonotype was observed a handful of times. Its specificity is unknown. Template switching, a step in the protocol, added a universal primer site, and cDNA carried unique molecular identifiers. TCRdb re-analysed the 5' RACE reads in MiXCR, keeping a single row per CDR3 protein. The sample consists of about 890,000 distinct CDR3 sequences, more than 9% of them appearing once. These data were also filed under a second study, of yellow fever vaccine responses in identical twins.

The receptor comes from a woman under 30 in good health. The genes are TRBV11-1 and TRBJ2-3; TRBD2 agrees at 13 bases. The material sequenced was PBMCs. The CDR3 here is CASSLYPPGLAGTERDTQYF. CDR3 DNA sequence: TGTGCCAGCAGCTTATATCCACCGGGACTAGCGGGAACTGAAAGGGATACGCAGTATTTT.